The clone carrying this T cell receptor (beta chain) was counted at least ten times. As yet, its antigen is unknown. The data originate from a study of T-cell reconstitution after alpha-beta-depleted transplantation in children. General study findings and limits: Reportedly, roughly two months post-transplant, alpha-beta T cells arose from several hundred expanded graft clones.

The V and J ends lost 4 bases and 5 bases, in that order; junction bases with no gene match: 7. Germline V gene sequence: CDR1 SGHRS, CDR2 YFSETQ. The length of the CDR3 is 16 residues. For TCRbeta, the library was prepared with unique molecular identifiers. One entry per CDR3 protein, called by TCRdb with MiXCR from the PCR reads. The data contain 120,000 to 150,000 distinct CDR3 sequences, roughly 8.8% of them seen just once; the ten biggest clones take up 15% to 20%. The specimen was PBMCs, mostly from graft donor cells, collected 180 days after TCRalphabeta/CD19-depleted stem cell transplant. The clonotype comes from a female patient aged 2-9 years who had a stem cell transplant for congenital amegakaryocytic thrombocytopenia, so the T cells may come from the graft donor. The chain links TRBV5-1 to TRBJ2-5; 14 positions match TRBD2. CDR3: CASSKTSGGAEETQYF. CDR3 DNA sequence: TGCGCCAGCAGCAAGACTAGCGGGGGGGCCGAGGAGACCCAGTACTTC.